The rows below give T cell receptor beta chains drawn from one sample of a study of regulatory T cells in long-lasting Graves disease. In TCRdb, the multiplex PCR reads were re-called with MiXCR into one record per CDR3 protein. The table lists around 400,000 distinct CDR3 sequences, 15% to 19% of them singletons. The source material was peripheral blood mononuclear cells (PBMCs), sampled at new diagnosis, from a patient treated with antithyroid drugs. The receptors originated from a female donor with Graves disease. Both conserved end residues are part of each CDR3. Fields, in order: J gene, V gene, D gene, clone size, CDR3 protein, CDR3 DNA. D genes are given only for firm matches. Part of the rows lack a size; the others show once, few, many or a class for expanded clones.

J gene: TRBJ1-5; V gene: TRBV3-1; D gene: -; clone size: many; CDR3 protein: CASSQDSGPTNQPQHF; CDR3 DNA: TGTGCCAGCAGCCAAGATTCGGGTCCTACCAATCAGCCCCAGCATTTT
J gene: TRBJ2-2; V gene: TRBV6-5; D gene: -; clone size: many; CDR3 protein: CASSWGQGGTGELFF; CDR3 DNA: TGTGCCAGCAGTTGGGGGCAGGGGGGCACCGGGGAGCTGTTTTTT
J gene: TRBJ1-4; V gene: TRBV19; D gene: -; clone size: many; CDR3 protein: CASSTLGGREKLFF; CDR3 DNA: TGTGCCAGTAGTACTCTGGGAGGACGTGAAAAACTGTTTTTT
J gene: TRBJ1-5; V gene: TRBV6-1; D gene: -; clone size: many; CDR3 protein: CASTRTVSNQPQHF; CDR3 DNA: TGTGCCAGCACCCGGACAGTTAGCAATCAGCCCCAGCATTTT
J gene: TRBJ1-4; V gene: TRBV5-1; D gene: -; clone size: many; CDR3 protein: CASSNRDGLEKLFF; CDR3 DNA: TGTGCCAGCAGCAACCGGGACGGCTTGGAAAAACTGTTTTTT
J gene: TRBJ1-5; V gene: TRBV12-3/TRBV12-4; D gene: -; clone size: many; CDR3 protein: CASSGGRGIHF; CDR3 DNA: TGTGCCAGCAGCGGAGGGCGGGGAATTCATTTT
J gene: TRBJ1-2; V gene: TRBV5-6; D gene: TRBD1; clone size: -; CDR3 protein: CASRDRGDYGYTF; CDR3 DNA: TGTGCCAGCCGGGACAGGGGCGACTATGGCTACACCTTC
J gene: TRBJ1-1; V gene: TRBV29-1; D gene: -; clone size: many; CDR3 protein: CSVNWGAEAFF; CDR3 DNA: TGCAGCGTAAACTGGGGCGCTGAAGCTTTCTTT
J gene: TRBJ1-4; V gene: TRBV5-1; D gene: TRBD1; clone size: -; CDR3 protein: CASSRTGEHRGEKLFF; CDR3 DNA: TGCGCCAGCAGCCGGACAGGGGAACACCGTGGGGAAAAACTGTTTTTT
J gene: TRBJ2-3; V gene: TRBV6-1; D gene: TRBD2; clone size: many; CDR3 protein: CASTAGTSGTDTQYF; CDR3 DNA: TGTGCCAGCACCGCCGGGACTAGCGGCACAGATACGCAGTATTTT
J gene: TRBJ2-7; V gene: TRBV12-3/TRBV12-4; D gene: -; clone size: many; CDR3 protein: CASSLRANNFYEQYF; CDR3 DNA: TGTGCCAGCAGTTTAAGGGCAAACAATTTCTACGAGCAGTACTTC
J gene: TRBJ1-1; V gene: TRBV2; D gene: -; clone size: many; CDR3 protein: CASMGRAAFF; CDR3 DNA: TGTGCCAGCATGGGCAGGGCAGCTTTCTTT
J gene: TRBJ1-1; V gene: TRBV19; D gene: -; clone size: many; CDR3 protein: CASSMVRGVIDTEAFF; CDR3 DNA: TGTGCCAGTAGTATGGTCCGGGGGGTGATTGACACTGAAGCTTTCTTT
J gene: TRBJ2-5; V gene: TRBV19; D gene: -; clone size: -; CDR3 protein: CASSPPDAKRETQYF; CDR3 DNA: TGTGCCAGTAGTCCCCCGGACGCAAAAAGGGAGACCCAGTACTTC
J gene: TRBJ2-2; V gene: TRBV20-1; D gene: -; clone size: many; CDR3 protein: CSARDRLTGELFF; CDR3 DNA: TGCAGTGCTAGAGACAGGCTCACCGGGGAGCTGTTTTTT
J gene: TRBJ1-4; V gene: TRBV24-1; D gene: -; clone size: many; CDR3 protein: CATSDSVGSGLEKLFF; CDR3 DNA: TGTGCCACCAGTGATTCCGTGGGTAGTGGTTTGGAAAAACTGTTTTTT
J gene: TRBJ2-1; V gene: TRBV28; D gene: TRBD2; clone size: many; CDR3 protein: CASSLSIAGGYNEQFF; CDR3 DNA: TGTGCCAGCAGTTTATCCATAGCGGGAGGGTACAATGAGCAGTTCTTC
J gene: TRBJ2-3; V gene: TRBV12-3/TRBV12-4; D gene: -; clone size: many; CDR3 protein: CASSPKGGLTDTQYF; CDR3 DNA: TGTGCCAGCAGTCCCAAGGGGGGACTCACAGATACGCAGTATTTT
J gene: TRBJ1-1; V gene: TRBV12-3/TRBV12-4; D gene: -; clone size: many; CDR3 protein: CASRLFPDGPEAFF; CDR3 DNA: TGTGCCAGCAGACTATTTCCGGATGGCCCTGAAGCTTTCTTT
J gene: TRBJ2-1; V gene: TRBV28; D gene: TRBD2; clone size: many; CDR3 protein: CASSLLAPGTSGRYEQFF; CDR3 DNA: TGTGCCAGCAGTTTACTCGCCCCCGGGACTAGCGGGAGATATGAGCAGTTCTTC
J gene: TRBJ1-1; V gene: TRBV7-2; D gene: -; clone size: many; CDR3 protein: CASSLVSMNTEAFF; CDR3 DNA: TGTGCCAGCAGCTTAGTGTCTATGAACACTGAAGCTTTCTTT
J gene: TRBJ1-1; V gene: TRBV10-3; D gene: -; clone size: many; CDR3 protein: CAISESGNSALAFF; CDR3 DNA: TGTGCCATCAGTGAGTCCGGAAACAGCGCCTTGGCTTTCTTT
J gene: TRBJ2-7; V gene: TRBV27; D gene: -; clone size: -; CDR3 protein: CASSRGPTYEQYF; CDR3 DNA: TGTGCCAGCAGTCGTGGGCCGACCTACGAGCAGTACTTC
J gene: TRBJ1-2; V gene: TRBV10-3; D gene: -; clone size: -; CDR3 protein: CAISIPGRNYGYTF; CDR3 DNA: TGTGCCATCAGTATACCTGGACGGAACTATGGCTACACCTTC
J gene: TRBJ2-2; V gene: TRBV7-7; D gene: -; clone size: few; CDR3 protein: CASSLVPTGELFF; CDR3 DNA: TGTGCTAGCAGCTTAGTCCCAACCGGGGAGCTGTTTTTT
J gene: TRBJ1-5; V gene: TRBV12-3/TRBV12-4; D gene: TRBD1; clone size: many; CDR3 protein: CASSFSPGGGNQPQHF; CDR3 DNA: TGTGCCAGCAGTTTTTCCCCAGGGGGAGGCAATCAGCCCCAGCATTTT
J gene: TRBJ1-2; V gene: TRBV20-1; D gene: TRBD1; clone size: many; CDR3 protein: CSAPGTGEGYTF; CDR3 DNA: TGCAGTGCCCCCGGGACAGGGGAAGGCTACACCTTC
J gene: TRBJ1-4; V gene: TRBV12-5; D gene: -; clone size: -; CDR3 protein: CASGLIVDEKLFF; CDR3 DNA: TGTGCTAGTGGTTTGATCGTCGATGAAAAACTGTTTTTT
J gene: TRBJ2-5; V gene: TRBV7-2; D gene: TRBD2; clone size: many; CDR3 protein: CASRKQGLAEETQYF; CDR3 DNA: TGTGCCAGCAGAAAACAGGGACTAGCGGAAGAGACCCAGTACTTC
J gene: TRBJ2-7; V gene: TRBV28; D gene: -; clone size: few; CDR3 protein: CASSSYGQYF; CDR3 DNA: TGTGCCAGCAGCTCCTACGGGCAGTACTTC
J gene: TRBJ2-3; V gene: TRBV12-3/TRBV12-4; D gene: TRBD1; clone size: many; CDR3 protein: CASSLAAGQGTDTQYF; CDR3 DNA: TGTGCCAGCAGTTTAGCGGCTGGACAGGGCACAGATACGCAGTATTTT
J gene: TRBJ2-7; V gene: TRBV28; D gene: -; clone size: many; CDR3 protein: CASSFLGAFTRSNPSYEQYF; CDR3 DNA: TGTGCCAGCAGTTTTCTCGGGGCTTTCACACGTTCGAACCCCTCCTACGAGCAGTACTTC
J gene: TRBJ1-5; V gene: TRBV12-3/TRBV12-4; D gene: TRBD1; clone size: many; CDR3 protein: CASSSTGDQPQHF; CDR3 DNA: TGTGCCAGCAGCTCTACAGGGGATCAGCCCCAGCATTTT
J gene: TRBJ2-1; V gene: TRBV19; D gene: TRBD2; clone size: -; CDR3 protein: CASSPRTSHVLEQFF; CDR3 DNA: TGTGCCAGTAGTCCCCGGACTAGCCATGTCCTTGAGCAGTTCTTC
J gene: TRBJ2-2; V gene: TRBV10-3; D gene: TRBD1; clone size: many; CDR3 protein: CAISGGTGANTGELFF; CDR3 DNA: TGTGCCATCAGTGGTGGGACAGGGGCGAACACCGGGGAGCTGTTTTTT
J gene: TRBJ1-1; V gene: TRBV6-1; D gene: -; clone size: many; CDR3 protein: CASRSQDMNTEAFF; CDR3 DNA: TGTGCCAGCAGATCACAGGACATGAACACTGAAGCTTTCTTT
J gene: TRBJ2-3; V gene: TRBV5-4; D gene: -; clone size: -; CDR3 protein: CASSLRSDVDAQYF; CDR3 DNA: TGTGCCAGCAGCTTGAGGTCCGACGTGGATGCTCAGTATTTT
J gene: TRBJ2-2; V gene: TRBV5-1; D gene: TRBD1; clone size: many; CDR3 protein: CASSRTGGETGELFF; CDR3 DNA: TGCGCCAGCAGCAGAACAGGGGGCGAGACCGGGGAGCTGTTTTTT